This TCR beta chain was identified in a study of T cell responses to AZD1222 COVID-19 vaccine. Study details: Second doses at about 4 or about 12 weeks were pooled.

Per the germline V gene, CDR1 is LGHDT and CDR2 is YNNKEL (reference sequence). V lost 2 bases to trimming and J lost 6 bases, with 11 bases between them. This CDR3 has 13 residues. Turning to this clone: The antigen is undetermined.

TCRdb's table, derived via immunoSEQ multiplex PCR, lists solely in-frame clones and lacks some. This table has around 100,000 clones, 90% appearing once. Study findings and constraints: Mapped onto spike, vaccine-associated CD4 TCRs spanned it and were dominant at 160-218 and 743-854. The repertoires were collected only after the peak T cell response.

The chain recombines TRBV3-1 (or the pseudogene TRBV3-2) with TRBJ2-7; D gene unclear. This material consisted of peripheral blood, taken on day 0 of AZD1222 vaccination. This clonotype was obtained from an adult in good health. CDR3 DNA: TGTGCCAGCAGCCAAAACCTCCTTTCCGAGCAGTACTTC. It encodes CASSQNLLSEQYF.